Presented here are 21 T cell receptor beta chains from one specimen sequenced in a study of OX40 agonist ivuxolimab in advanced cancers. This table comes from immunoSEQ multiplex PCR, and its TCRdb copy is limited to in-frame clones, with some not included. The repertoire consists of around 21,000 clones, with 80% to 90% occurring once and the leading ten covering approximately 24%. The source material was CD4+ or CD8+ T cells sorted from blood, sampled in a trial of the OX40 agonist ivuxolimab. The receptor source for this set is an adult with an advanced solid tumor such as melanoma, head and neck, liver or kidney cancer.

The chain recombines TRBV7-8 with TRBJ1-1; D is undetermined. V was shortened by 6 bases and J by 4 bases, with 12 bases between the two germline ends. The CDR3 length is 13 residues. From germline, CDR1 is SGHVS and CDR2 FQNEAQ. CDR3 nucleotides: TGTGCCAGCAGTGTAGGGCGAGGCACTGAAGCTTTCTTT. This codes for CASSVGRGTEAFF.

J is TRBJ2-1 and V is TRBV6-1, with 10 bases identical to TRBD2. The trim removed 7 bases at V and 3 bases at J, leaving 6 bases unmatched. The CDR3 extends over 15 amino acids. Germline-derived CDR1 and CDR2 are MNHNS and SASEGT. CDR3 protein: CASIDKRGGYNEQFF. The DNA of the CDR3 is TGTGCCAGCATCGATAAGCGGGGGGGCTACAATGAGCAGTTCTTC.

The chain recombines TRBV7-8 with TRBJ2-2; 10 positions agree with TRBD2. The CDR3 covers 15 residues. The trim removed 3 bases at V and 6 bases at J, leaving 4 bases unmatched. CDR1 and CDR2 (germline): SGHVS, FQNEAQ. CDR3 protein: CASSFSGGTAGELFF. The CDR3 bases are TGTGCCAGCAGCTTTAGCGGGGGGACCGCCGGGGAGCTGTTTTTT. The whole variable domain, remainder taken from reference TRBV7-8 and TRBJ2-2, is GAGVSQSPRYKVAKRGQDVALRCDPISGHVSLFWYQQALGQGPEFLTYFQNEAQLDKSGLPSDRFFAERPEGSVSTLKIQRTQQEDSAVYLCASSFSGGTAGELFFGEGSRLTVL.

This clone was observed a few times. CDR3 in DNA: TGTGCCAGCAGCTTAGTGTTGGGGGTTCCCGGAAACACCATATATTTT. Residues: CASSLVLGVPGNTIYF. This chain links TRBV7-6 with TRBJ1-3, with D tentatively TRBD1 (5 bases). The V end lost 1 base, the J end lost 4 bases, and 14 bases lay between the germline ends. Germline values: CDR1 SGHVS, CDR2 FNYEAQ. There are 16 residues in the CDR3.

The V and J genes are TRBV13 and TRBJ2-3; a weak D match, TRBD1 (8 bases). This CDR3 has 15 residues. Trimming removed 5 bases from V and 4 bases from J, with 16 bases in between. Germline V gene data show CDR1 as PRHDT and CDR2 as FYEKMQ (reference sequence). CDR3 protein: CASSEQGGGSDTQYF. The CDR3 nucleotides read TGTGCCAGCAGCGAACAGGGGGGGGGATCAGATACGCAGTATTTT.

The CDR3 loop reads CASSPTRGRGETQYF. The DNA for the CDR3 is TGTGCCAGCAGTCCCACCAGGGGGCGCGGGGAGACCCAGTACTTC. The chain combines TRBV7-9 with TRBJ2-5, with 8 bases matching TRBD1. The V gene's germline CDR1 is SEHNR and CDR2 FQNEAQ (reference sequence). V lost 6 bases to trimming and J lost 5 bases; unmatched junction nucleotides: 11. The CDR3 contains 15 residues.

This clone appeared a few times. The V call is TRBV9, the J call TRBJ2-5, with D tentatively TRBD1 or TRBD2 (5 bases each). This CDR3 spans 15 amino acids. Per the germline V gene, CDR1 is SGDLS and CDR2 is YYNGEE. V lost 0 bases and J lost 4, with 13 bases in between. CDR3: CASSVDGTPGETQYF. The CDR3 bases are TGTGCCAGCAGCGTAGACGGGACCCCGGGAGAGACCCAGTACTTC.

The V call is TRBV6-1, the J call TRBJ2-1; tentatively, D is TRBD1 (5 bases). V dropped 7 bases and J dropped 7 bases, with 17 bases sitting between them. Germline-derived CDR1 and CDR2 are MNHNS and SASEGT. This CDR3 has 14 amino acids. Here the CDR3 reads CASKAQGPWNEQFF. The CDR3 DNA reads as TGTGCCAGCAAGGCTCAGGGCCCCTGGAATGAGCAGTTCTTC.

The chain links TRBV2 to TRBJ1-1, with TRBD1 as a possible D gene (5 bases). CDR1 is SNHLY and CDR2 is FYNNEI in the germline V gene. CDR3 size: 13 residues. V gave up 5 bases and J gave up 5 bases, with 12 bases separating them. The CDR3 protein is CASSPGRVTEAFF. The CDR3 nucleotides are TGTGCCAGCAGTCCCGGCAGGGTGACTGAAGCTTTCTTT.

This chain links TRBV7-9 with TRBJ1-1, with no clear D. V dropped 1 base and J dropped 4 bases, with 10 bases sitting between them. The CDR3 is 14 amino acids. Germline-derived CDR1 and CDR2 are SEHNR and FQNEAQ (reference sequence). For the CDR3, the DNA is TGTGCCAGCAGCTTAGTAGAGCGCTTCACTGAAGCTTTCTTT. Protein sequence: CASSLVERFTEAFF.

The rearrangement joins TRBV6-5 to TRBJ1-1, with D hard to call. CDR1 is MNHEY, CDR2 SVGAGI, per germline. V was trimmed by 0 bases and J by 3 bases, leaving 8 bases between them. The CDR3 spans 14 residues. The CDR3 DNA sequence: TGTGCCAGCAGTTACTCCAACCGATACACTGAAGCTTTCTTT. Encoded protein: CASSYSNRYTEAFF.

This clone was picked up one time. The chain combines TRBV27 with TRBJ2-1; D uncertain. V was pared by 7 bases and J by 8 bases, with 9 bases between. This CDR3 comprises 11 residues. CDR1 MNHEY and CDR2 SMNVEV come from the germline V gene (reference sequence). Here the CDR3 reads CASKAYYEQFF. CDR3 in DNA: TGTGCCAGCAAAGCTTATTATGAGCAGTTCTTC.

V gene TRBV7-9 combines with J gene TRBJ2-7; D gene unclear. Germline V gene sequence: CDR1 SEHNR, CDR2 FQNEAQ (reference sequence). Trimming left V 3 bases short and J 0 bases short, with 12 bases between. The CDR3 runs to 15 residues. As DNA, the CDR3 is TGTGCCAGCAGCTTCGGACCTTACAACTCCTACGAGCAGTACTTC. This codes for CASSFGPYNSYEQYF.

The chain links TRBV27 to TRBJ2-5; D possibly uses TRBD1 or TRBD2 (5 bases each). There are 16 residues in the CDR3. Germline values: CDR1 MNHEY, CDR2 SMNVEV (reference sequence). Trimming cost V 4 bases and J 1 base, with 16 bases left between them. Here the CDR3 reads CASSSPVGTGQETQYF. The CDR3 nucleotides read TGTGCCAGCAGTTCGCCCGTTGGGACCGGCCAAGAGACCCAGTACTTC.

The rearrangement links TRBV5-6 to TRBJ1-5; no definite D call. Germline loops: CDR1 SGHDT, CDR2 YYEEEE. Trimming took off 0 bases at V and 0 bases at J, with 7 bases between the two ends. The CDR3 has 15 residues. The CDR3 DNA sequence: TGTGCCAGCAGCTTGGCCGGCTATAGCAATCAGCCCCAGCATTTT. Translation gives CASSLAGYSNQPQHF.

The CDR3 reads CASSLSPGSLSETQYF. As DNA, the CDR3 is TGTGCCAGCAGTTTATCTCCAGGGTCTCTTTCGGAGACCCAGTACTTC. The gene calls are TRBV28 and TRBJ2-5, with a weak D call TRBD1 (5 bases). CDR3 size: 16 residues. V gave up 1 base and J gave up 5 bases, with 17 bases separating them. Germline V gene sequence: CDR1 MDHEN, CDR2 SYDVKM.

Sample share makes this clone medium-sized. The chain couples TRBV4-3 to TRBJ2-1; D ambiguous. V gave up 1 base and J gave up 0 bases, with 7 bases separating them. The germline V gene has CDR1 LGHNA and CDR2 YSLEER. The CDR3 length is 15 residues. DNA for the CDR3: TGCGCCAGCAGCCAAGCGTCGGGCTCCTACAATGAGCAGTTCTTC. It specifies CASSQASGSYNEQFF.

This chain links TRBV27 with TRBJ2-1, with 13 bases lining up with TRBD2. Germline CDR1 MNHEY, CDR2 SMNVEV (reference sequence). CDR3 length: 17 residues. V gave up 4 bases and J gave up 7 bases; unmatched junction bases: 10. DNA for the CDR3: TGTGCCAGCAGTTCCCTTGGACTAGCGGGAGTGGGGAATGAGCAGTTCTTC. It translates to CASSSLGLAGVGNEQFF.

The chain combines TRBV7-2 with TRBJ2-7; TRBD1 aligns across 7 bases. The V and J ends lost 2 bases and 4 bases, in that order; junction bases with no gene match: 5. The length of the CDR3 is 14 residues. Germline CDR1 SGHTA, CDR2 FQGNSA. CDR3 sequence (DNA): TGTGCCAGCAGCTTAAACAGGGGTCCTTACGAGCAGTACTTC. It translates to CASSLNRGPYEQYF.

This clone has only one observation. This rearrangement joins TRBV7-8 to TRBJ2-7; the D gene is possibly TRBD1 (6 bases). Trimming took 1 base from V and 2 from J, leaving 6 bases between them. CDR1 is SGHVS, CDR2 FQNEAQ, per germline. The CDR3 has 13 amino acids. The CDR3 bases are TGTGCCAGCAGCTTAGGGACAGCCTACGAGCAGTACTTC. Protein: CASSLGTAYEQYF.

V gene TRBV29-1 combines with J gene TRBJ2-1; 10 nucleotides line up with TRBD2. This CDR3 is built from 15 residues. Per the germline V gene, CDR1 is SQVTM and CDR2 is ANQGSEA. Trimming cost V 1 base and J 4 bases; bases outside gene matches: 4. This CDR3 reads CSVEGTSGKYNEQFF. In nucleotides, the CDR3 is TGCAGCGTTGAAGGCACTAGCGGGAAATACAATGAGCAGTTCTTC.